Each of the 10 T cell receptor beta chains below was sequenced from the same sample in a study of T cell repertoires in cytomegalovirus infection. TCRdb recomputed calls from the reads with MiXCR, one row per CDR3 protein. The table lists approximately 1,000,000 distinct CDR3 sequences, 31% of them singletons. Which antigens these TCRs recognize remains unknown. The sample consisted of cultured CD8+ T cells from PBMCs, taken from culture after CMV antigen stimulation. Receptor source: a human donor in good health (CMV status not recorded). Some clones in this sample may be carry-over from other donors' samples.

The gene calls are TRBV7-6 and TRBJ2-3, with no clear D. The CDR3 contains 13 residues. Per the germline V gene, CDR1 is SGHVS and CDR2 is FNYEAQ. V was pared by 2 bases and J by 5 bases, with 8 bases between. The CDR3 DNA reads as TGTGCCAGCAGCTTATATAGGGAAGATACGCAGTATTTT. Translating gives CASSLYREDTQYF.

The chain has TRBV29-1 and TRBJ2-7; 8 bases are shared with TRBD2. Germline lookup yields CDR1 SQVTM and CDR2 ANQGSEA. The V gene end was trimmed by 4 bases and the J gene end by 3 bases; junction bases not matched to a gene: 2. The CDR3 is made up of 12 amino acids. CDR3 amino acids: CSVVGTSYEQYF. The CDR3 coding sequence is TGCAGCGTTGTGGGGACTAGCTACGAGCAGTACTTC.

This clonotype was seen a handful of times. The CDR3 coding sequence is TGTGCCAGCAGCTCCGCCCTAGCGGGAGCTTACAATGAGCAGTTCTTC. It encodes CASSSALAGAYNEQFF. The chain recombines TRBV7-9 with TRBJ2-1; 10 bases fit TRBD2. The trim removed 4 bases at V and 4 bases at J, leaving 7 bases unmatched. This CDR3 region has 16 residues. Germline V lookup: CDR1 SEHNR, CDR2 FQNEAQ (reference sequence).

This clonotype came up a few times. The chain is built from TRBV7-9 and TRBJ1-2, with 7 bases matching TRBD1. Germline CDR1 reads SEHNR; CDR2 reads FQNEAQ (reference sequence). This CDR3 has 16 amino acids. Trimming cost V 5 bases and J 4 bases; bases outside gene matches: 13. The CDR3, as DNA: TGTGCCAGCAGCCCCAAGTTCTCGGACAGGACCTATGGCTACACCTTC. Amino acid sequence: CASSPKFSDRTYGYTF.

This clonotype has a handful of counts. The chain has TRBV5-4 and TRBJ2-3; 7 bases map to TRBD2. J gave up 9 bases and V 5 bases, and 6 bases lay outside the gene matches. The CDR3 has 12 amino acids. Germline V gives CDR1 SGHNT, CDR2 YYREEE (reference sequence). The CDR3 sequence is CASRPGGGTQYF. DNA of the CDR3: TGTGCCAGCAGACCTGGGGGGGGGACGCAGTATTTT.

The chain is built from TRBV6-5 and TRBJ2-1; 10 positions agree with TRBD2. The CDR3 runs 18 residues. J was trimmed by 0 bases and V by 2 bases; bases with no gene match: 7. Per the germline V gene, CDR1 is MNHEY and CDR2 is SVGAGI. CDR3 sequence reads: CASSYGLAGENSYNEQFF. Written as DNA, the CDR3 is TGTGCCAGCAGTTACGGGCTAGCGGGGGAGAACTCCTACAATGAGCAGTTCTTC.

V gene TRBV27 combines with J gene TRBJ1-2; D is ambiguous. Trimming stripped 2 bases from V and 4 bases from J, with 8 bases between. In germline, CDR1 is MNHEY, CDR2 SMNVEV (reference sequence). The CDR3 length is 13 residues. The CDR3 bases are TGTGCCAGCAGTTTAGCAGGCGTCTATGGCTACACCTTC. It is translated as CASSLAGVYGYTF.

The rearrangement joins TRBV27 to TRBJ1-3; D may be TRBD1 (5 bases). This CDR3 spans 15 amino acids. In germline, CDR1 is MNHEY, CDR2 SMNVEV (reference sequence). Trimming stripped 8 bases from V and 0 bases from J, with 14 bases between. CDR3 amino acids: CASSARGRSGNTIYF. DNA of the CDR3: TGTGCCAGCTCGGCACGGGGCCGCTCTGGAAACACCATATATTTT.

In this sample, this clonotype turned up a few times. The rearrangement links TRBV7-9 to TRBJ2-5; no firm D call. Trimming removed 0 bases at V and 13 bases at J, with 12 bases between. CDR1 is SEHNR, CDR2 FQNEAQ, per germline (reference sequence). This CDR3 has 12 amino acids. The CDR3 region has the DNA TGTGCCAGCAGCTTAGCAGGACCAGCCCTGTACTTC. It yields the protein CASSLAGPALYF.

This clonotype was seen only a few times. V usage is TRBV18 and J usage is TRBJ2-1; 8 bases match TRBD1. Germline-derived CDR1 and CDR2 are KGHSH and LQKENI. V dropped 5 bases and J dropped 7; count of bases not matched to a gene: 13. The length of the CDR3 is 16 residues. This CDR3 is CASSRLAGGADNEQFF. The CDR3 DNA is TGTGCCAGCTCAAGGTTAGCAGGGGGCGCTGATAATGAGCAGTTCTTC.